Presented here are 19 T cell receptor beta chains from one specimen sequenced in a study of blood T cell repertoires in COVID-19. Profiled with immunoSEQ multiplex PCR; TCRdb holds only in-frame clones, not every one. The sample comprises about 270,000 clones, 91% of which are singletons, and roughly 2.9% rests with the top ten. The sequenced sample consisted of PBMCs or T cells enriched from blood (not recorded which). Source of these receptors: a middle-aged man who had been exposed to COVID-19.

The chain joins TRBV19 to TRBJ1-1, with 9 bases fitting TRBD1. The V gene end was trimmed by 6 bases and the J gene end by 3 bases; junction bases not matched to a gene: 14. Germline CDR1 is LNHDA and CDR2 is SQIVND (reference sequence). The CDR3 has 17 residues. The CDR3 here is CASRKSGTGRSDTEAFF. The CDR3 nucleotides read TGTGCCAGTAGGAAATCCGGGACAGGGCGCTCGGACACTGAAGCTTTCTTT. Drawing the rest from reference TRBV19 and TRBJ1-1, the complete variable domain is DGGITQSPKYLFRKEGQNVTLSCEQNLNHDAMYWYRQDPGQGLRLIYYSQIVNDFQKGDIAEGYSVSREKKESFPLTVTSAQKNPTAFYLCASRKSGTGRSDTEAFFGQGTRLTVV.

The chain recombines TRBV10-1 with TRBJ2-3; 10 positions agree with TRBD2. The CDR3 loop spans 19 amino acids. Germline V CDR1 and CDR2: WNHNN, SYGVQD (reference sequence). V was clipped by 3 bases and J by 7 bases; unmatched bases: 19. CDR3 residues: CASSEQGNSGRPCKYTQYF. The CDR3 region has the DNA TGCGCCAGCAGTGAACAGGGGAATAGCGGGAGGCCCTGTAAGTATACGCAGTATTTT.

The chain employs TRBV5-6 and TRBJ2-7; 9 bases fit TRBD2. V was clipped by 4 bases and J by 3 bases; unmatched bases: 5. The CDR3 length is 14 residues. Germline CDR1 is SGHDT and CDR2 is YYEEEE. CDR3 sequence (DNA): TGTGCCAGCAGCGCCGGGACTAGCATCTACGAGCAGTACTTC. Its protein is CASSAGTSIYEQYF.

The chain links TRBV10-2 to TRBJ2-7; 8 bases are a match to TRBD1. There are 15 residues in the CDR3. CDR1 and CDR2 from the germline V gene are WSHSY and SAAADI. J gave up 2 bases and V 5 bases, and 8 bases lay outside the gene matches. The DNA of the CDR3 is TGCGCCAGCAGTCCCGGGACAGGTTCAACCTACGAGCAGTACTTC. Translating it yields CASSPGTGSTYEQYF.

The chain has TRBV6-5 and TRBJ2-1; 9 bases fit TRBD1. The germline V gene encodes CDR1 MNHEY and CDR2 SVGAGI. Losses at the gene ends were 7 bases for V and 9 bases for J; bases not matched to a gene: 10. CDR3 length equals 14 residues. CDR3 loop: CASIPGQGFSEQFF. In DNA form, the CDR3 reads TGTGCCAGCATCCCGGGACAGGGCTTTTCTGAGCAGTTCTTC.

Only one count was recorded for this clone. The rearrangement links TRBV12-5 to TRBJ2-1, with 7 bases matching TRBD2. Germline lookup yields CDR1 LGHNT and CDR2 FRNRAP. With V trimmed by 1 base and J by 7 bases, 1 base remained unmatched. The CDR3 contains 13 residues. CDR3 coding DNA: TGTGCTAGTGGTTTGGCGGGAGGAAATGAGCAGTTCTTC. Protein sequence: CASGLAGGNEQFF.

The V gene is TRBV27, the J gene TRBJ2-2; TRBD2 aligns across 10 bases. Per germline, CDR1 MNHEY and CDR2 SMNVEV (reference sequence). Unmatched junction bases numbered 7, after V lost 5 bases and J lost 7 bases. The CDR3 contains 15 residues. As DNA, the CDR3 is TGTGCCAGCAGTACCGGGACTAGCGTGGTCGGGGAGCTGTTTTTT. Its translation is CASSTGTSVVGELFF.

The chain has TRBV20-1 and TRBJ1-2; maybe TRBD1 (5 bases). In germline, CDR1 is DFQATT, CDR2 SNEGSKA (reference sequence). Trimming left V 2 bases short and J 7 bases short, with 8 bases between. The CDR3 runs to 11 residues. CDR3 sequence: CSARQGFGYTF. DNA for the CDR3: TGCAGTGCTAGACAGGGATTTGGCTACACCTTC.

The chain couples TRBV19 to TRBJ1-2; no definite D call. Germline CDR1 is LNHDA and CDR2 is SQIVND (reference sequence). V lost 7 bases to trimming and J lost 4 bases, with 13 bases between them. This CDR3 comprises 13 residues. Written as DNA, the CDR3 is TGTGCCAGTATGGGAGTTGGGGTCTATGGCTACACCTTC. Translating gives CASMGVGVYGYTF.

The chain links TRBV30 to TRBJ1-5, with D possibly TRBD1 on 5 matching bases. Trimming removed 0 bases from V and 2 bases from J, with 17 bases in between. CDR1 and CDR2 from the germline V gene are GTSNPN and SVGIG (reference sequence). This CDR3 spans 17 amino acids. CDR3 residues: CAWSVGRVGSGNQPQHF. In nucleotides, the CDR3 is TGTGCCTGGAGTGTAGGCAGGGTGGGGTCCGGCAATCAGCCCCAGCATTTT.

The J gene is TRBJ2-3, the V gene TRBV27; weak D call: TRBD2 (6 bases). With 5 bases removed from V and 1 base from J, the gap between germline ends came to 31 bases. Germline V CDR1 and CDR2: MNHEY, SMNVEV (reference sequence). This CDR3 comprises 21 residues. The CDR3 DNA follows: TGTGCCAGCAGTAGCAGGGCCCGGGAGAACGACCCCCACCGCCGCACAGATACGCAGTATTTT. Amino acids: CASSSRARENDPHRRTDTQYF.

The chain has TRBV28 and TRBJ1-1, with D possibly TRBD1 on 6 matching bases. Trimming removed 4 bases at V and 1 base at J, with 13 bases between. This CDR3 spans 15 amino acids. The germline V gene has CDR1 MDHEN and CDR2 SYDVKM. CDR3 protein: CASSSSGDENTEAFF. In DNA form, the CDR3 reads TGTGCCAGCAGTTCCTCAGGGGACGAGAACACTGAAGCTTTCTTT.

This chain's CDR3 is CASSLLVPLLAGGTGELFF. The CDR3 DNA reads as TGTGCCAGCAGCTTATTGGTTCCGTTGCTAGCGGGAGGAACCGGGGAGCTGTTTTTT. The chain recombines TRBV7-2 with TRBJ2-2; 11 positions match TRBD2. Trimming at V came to 2 bases and at J to 5 bases, leaving 13 bases not matched to a gene. The germline CDR1 and CDR2 sequences are SGHTA and FQGNSA. This CDR3 is built from 19 residues.

CDR3 sequence: CSASGTSGSSGTQYF. The CDR3 region has the DNA TGCAGTGCTAGTGGGACTAGCGGGAGTTCTGGTACGCAGTATTTT. The chain is built from TRBV20-1 and TRBJ2-3; 14 bases map to TRBD2. CDR3 length: 15 amino acids. The germline V gene has CDR1 DFQATT and CDR2 SNEGSKA (reference sequence). Trimming removed 3 bases from V and 8 bases from J; junction bases left unmatched: 7.

This clone was seen just once. J is TRBJ2-5 and V is TRBV7-3; 9 bases map to TRBD1. The CDR3 is 13 amino acids. V was clipped by 4 bases and J by 4 bases; unmatched bases: 1. Germline V CDR1 and CDR2: SGHTA, FQGTGA. CDR3 amino acids: CASSSTGGETQYF. The DNA of the CDR3 is TGTGCCAGCAGCTCGACAGGGGGAGAGACCCAGTACTTC.

This rearrangement joins TRBV9 to TRBJ2-7, with D perhaps TRBD2 (6 bases). Per germline, CDR1 SGDLS and CDR2 YYNGEE. V was pared by 3 bases and J by 0 bases, with 13 bases between. The CDR3 runs 15 residues. The CDR3 coding sequence is TGTGCCAGCAGCGCCGGTGGAGGGATCTCCTACGAGCAGTACTTC. Translating gives CASSAGGGISYEQYF.

The CDR3 nucleotides read TGTGCCAGCAGTGTTTCATATGGCTACACCTTC. Translated, it gives CASSVSYGYTF. V gene TRBV2 combines with J gene TRBJ1-2; D is unresolved. Germline CDR1 and CDR2: SNHLY and FYNNEI. The CDR3 runs 11 residues. Trimming left V 4 bases short and J 5 bases short, with 5 bases between.

The V call is TRBV19, the J call TRBJ2-7; TRBD2 aligns across 10 bases. The CDR3 contains 16 residues. Germline V CDR1 and CDR2: LNHDA, SQIVND (reference sequence). Trimming at V came to 3 bases and at J to 4 bases, leaving 9 bases not matched to a gene. CDR3 sequence: CASSIRASGSKYEQYF. The DNA for the CDR3 is TGTGCCAGTAGTATTCGGGCTAGCGGGAGTAAATACGAGCAGTACTTC.

The V gene is TRBV11-2, the J gene TRBJ1-3, with D possibly matching TRBD1 (5 bases). Trimming removed 5 bases from V and 0 bases from J, with 17 bases in between. Germline CDR1 SGHAT, CDR2 FQNNGV. This CDR3 has 17 residues. The CDR3 loop reads CASSKDLGRNSGNTIYF. The CDR3 nucleotides read TGTGCCAGCAGCAAAGACCTGGGGCGGAACTCTGGAAACACCATATATTTT.